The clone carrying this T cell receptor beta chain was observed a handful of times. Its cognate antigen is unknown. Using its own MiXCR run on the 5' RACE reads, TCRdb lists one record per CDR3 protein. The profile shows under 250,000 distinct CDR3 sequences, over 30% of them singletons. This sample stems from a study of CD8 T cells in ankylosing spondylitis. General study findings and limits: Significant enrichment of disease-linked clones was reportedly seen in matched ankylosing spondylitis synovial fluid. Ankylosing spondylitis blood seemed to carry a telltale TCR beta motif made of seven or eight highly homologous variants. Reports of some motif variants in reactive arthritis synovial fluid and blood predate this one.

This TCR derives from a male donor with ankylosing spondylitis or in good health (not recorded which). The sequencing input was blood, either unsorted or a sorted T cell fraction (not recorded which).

The CDR3 loop reads CASSQAVSNYGYTF. The CDR3 nucleotides read TGTGCCAGCAGCCAGGCAGTATCTAACTATGGCTACACCTTC. The chain joins TRBV7-8 to TRBJ1-2; D uncertain. V lost 5 bases and J lost 0, with 10 bases in between. From germline, CDR1 is SGHVS and CDR2 FQNEAQ. The CDR3 consists of 14 residues.